Each of the 11 T cell receptor beta chains below was sequenced from the same sample in a study of blood T cell repertoires in COVID-19. The table came from immunoSEQ multiplex PCR; TCRdb's copy has only in-frame clones and leaves some out. This repertoire shows about 220,000 clones, approximately 86% found once; its top ten account for over 3%. The sequencing sample was made of peripheral blood. The receptors come from a woman under 40 who had recovered from COVID-19.

The rearrangement links TRBV6-5 to TRBJ1-1; tentatively, D is TRBD1 (5 bases). V was pared by 8 bases and J by 11 bases, with 21 bases between. The V gene's germline CDR1 is MNHEY and CDR2 SVGAGI. The CDR3 is 13 amino acids. CDR3 in amino acids: CASGLMTDVAAFF. In DNA, the CDR3 is TGTGCCAGCGGGTTAATGACAGACGTTGCTGCTTTCTTT.

This chain connects TRBV6-7 to TRBJ2-3; 9 bases line up with TRBD2. TRBV6-7 is filed as an ORF, its function uncertain. The length of the CDR3 is 14 residues. V shed 8 bases and J 0 bases; nucleotides not matched to a gene: 3. CDR3: CASGSGGSTDTQYF. The CDR3 nucleotides read TGTGCCAGCGGAAGCGGGGGGAGCACAGATACGCAGTATTTT.

The chain links TRBV7-9 to TRBJ2-7; D ambiguous. Trimming removed 5 bases from V and 0 bases from J, with 8 bases in between. The CDR3 consists of 13 residues. From germline, CDR1 is SEHNR and CDR2 FQNEAQ (reference sequence). This CDR3 is CASSRTSSYEQYF. CDR3 nucleotides: TGTGCCAGCAGCCGCACGAGCTCCTACGAGCAGTACTTC.

This chain uses TRBV15 with TRBJ1-1, with 9 nucleotides matching TRBD1. This CDR3 spans 18 amino acids. The germline V gene encodes CDR1 LNHNV and CDR2 YYDKDF (reference sequence). The V and J ends lost 4 bases and 0 bases, in that order; junction bases with no gene match: 12. CDR3 sequence reads: CATSTTTGGTAMNTEAFF. In DNA form, the CDR3 reads TGTGCCACCAGCACCACGACAGGGGGAACAGCGATGAACACTGAAGCTTTCTTT. The full variable domain, rest sourced from reference TRBV15 and TRBJ1-1, is DAMVIQNPRYQVTQFGKPVTLSCSQTLNHNVMYWYQQKSSQAPKLLFHYYDKDFNNEADTPDNFQSRRPNTSFCFLDIRSPGLGDTAMYLCATSTTTGGTAMNTEAFFGQGTRLTVV.

The chain links TRBV30 to TRBJ2-3, with 7 bases aligning to TRBD1. CDR1 is GTSNPN and CDR2 is SVGIG in the germline V gene (reference sequence). J was trimmed by 0 bases and V by 5 bases; bases with no gene match: 17. The CDR3 sequence is 18 residues long. The CDR3 sequence: CAWARGDRANPSTDTQYF. The CDR3 DNA follows: TGTGCCTGGGCGCGAGGAGACAGGGCGAATCCTAGCACAGATACGCAGTATTTT.

V is TRBV6-5 and J is TRBJ2-1; possibly TRBD2 for D (5 bases). The germline gives CDR1 MNHEY, CDR2 SVGAGI. Between the trimmed V and J ends, which lost 2 bases and 2 bases, there was a span of 7 bases. The CDR3 extends over 14 amino acids. CDR3 residues: CASSYPGAYNEQFF. CDR3 DNA: TGTGCCAGCAGTTACCCCGGGGCCTACAATGAGCAGTTCTTC.

The chain recombines TRBV24-1 with TRBJ1-5; 7 nucleotides line up with TRBD1. The CDR3 has 15 amino acids. Trimming cost V 0 bases and J 7 bases; bases outside gene matches: 5. The germline CDR1 and CDR2 sequences are KGHDR and SFDVKD. CDR3 in amino acids: CATSDLRQGRQPQHF. The CDR3 DNA reads TGTGCCACCAGTGATTTGAGACAGGGTAGGCAGCCCCAGCATTTT.

This clone has a count of ten or more. The chain carries TRBV7-7 and TRBJ2-2; D remains unclear. The CDR3 covers 13 residues. V was trimmed by 5 bases and J by 5 bases, leaving 9 bases between them. Germline values: CDR1 SSHAT, CDR2 FNYEAQ (reference sequence). In DNA, the CDR3 is TGTGCCAGCAGCCCCGCCCGGACCGGGGAGCTGTTTTTT. Protein sequence: CASSPARTGELFF.

The chain recombines TRBV13 with TRBJ2-5, with 7 nucleotides matching TRBD1. The CDR3 length is 16 residues. CDR1 PRHDT and CDR2 FYEKMQ come from the germline V gene (reference sequence). With V trimmed by 5 bases and J by 3 bases, 12 bases remained unmatched. CDR3 region: CASSRILSGGKETQYF. The CDR3 DNA follows: TGTGCCAGCAGCCGTATCCTTTCAGGGGGAAAAGAGACCCAGTACTTC.

The genes are TRBV6-2 or TRBV6-3 and TRBJ1-5; the D gene is possibly TRBD1 (6 bases). This CDR3 region has 16 residues. Germline V lookup: CDR1 MNHEY, CDR2 SVGEGT. The V gene lost 4 bases and the J gene lost 0 bases, with 13 bases spanning the gap. CDR3 nucleotides: TGTGCCAGCAGTTCTCGGACAGCAGATAGCAATCAGCCCCAGCATTTT. Translation gives CASSSRTADSNQPQHF.

The rearrangement links TRBV6-5 to TRBJ2-5, with 9 positions matching TRBD2. Germline CDR1 reads MNHEY; CDR2 reads SVGAGI. There are 15 residues in the CDR3. V gave up 6 bases and J gave up 1 base; unmatched junction bases: 6. CDR3 sequence reads: CASSLAGRFQETQYF. The CDR3 bases are TGTGCCAGCAGCCTAGCGGGGAGGTTCCAAGAGACCCAGTACTTC.